The clone carrying this TCR beta chain was observed a handful of times. Generated by immunoSEQ multiplex PCR, the TCRdb table keeps only in-frame clones and is missing some. The sample consists of around 140,000 clones, more than 85% of them appearing once. This entry comes from a study of T cell responses to AZD1222 COVID-19 vaccine. The V gene's germline CDR1 is SGHRS and CDR2 YFSETQ. The CDR3 runs 16 residues. The V gene end was trimmed by 7 bases and the J gene end by 0 bases; junction bases not matched to a gene: 9. The specimen comprised peripheral blood, sampled 28 days after the second AZD1222 dose. This receptor was identified in an adult who received the AZD1222 COVID-19 vaccine. The genes are TRBV5-1 and TRBJ2-3; 9 bases are a match to TRBD2. For the CDR3, the DNA is TGCGCCAGCTCGCGTCAAGCGGGAGGTAGCACAGATACGCAGTATTTT. It is translated as CASSRQAGGSTDTQYF.